Following are 14 T cell receptor beta chains from one sample sequenced in a study of T cell changes during pregnancy in multiple sclerosis. TCRdb's copy holds only in-frame clones and misses some; the assay was immunoSEQ multiplex PCR. The sample holds over 60,000 clones, about 93% seen once. The sample was peripheral blood, taken in the first trimester of pregnancy. These receptors originate from a female donor with multiple sclerosis, enrolled in a pregnancy study.

This chain joins TRBV2 and TRBJ1-1; 10 bases are a match to TRBD1. With V trimmed by 6 bases and J by 5 bases, 6 bases remained unmatched. Germline CDR1 reads SNHLY; CDR2 reads FYNNEI. This CDR3 has 14 amino acids. The CDR3 DNA is TGTGCCAGCAGAGGGGGACAGGGGAGGACTGAAGCTTTCTTT. Protein product: CASRGGQGRTEAFF. Drawing the rest from reference TRBV2 and TRBJ1-1, the complete variable domain is EPEVTQTPSHQVTQMGQEVILRCVPISNHLYFYWYRQILGQKVEFLVSFYNNEISEKSEIFDDQFSVERPDGSNFTLKIRSTKLEDSAMYFCASRGGQGRTEAFFGQGTRLTVV.

The chain employs TRBV7-9 and TRBJ2-5, with 10 bases lining up with TRBD2. CDR3 length equals 15 residues. V was clipped by 2 bases and J by 5 bases; unmatched bases: 5. The germline V gene encodes CDR1 SEHNR and CDR2 FQNEAQ (reference sequence). CDR3 coding DNA: TGTGCCAGCAGCTTATTAGCGGGGGGCCGGGAGACCCAGTACTTC. It encodes CASSLLAGGRETQYF.

The chain combines TRBV19 with TRBJ2-1, with D tentatively TRBD2 (6 bases). The CDR3 is 17 amino acids. Looked up from germline, CDR1 is LNHDA and CDR2 is SQIVND (reference sequence). Trimming removed 3 bases from V and 0 bases from J, with 15 bases in between. CDR3 DNA sequence: TGTGCCAGTAGTATTAGAGGCGGGGTAAGCTCCTACAATGAGCAGTTCTTC. Translating gives CASSIRGGVSSYNEQFF. The full variable domain, completed using reference TRBV19 and TRBJ2-1, is DGGITQSPKYLFRKEGQNVTLSCEQNLNHDAMYWYRQDPGQGLRLIYYSQIVNDFQKGDIAEGYSVSREKKESFPLTVTSAQKNPTAFYLCASSIRGGVSSYNEQFFGPGTRLTVL.

V usage is TRBV19 and J usage is TRBJ2-3; 9 positions match TRBD2. The germline gives CDR1 LNHDA, CDR2 SQIVND (reference sequence). The CDR3 covers 15 residues. The V gene end was trimmed by 10 bases and the J gene end by 6 bases; junction bases not matched to a gene: 14. CDR3 in DNA: TGTGCCACCTCCGGGCGGGAGGGCCGAAGTGATACGCAGTATTTT. Its protein product is CATSGREGRSDTQYF.

The chain employs TRBV19 and TRBJ1-2; TRBD1 matches 10 bases. This CDR3 is 14 amino acids long. Germline values: CDR1 LNHDA, CDR2 SQIVND (reference sequence). V was pared by 6 bases and J by 13 bases, with 14 bases of the junction left unmatched. The CDR3 is CASSPGTGEFIRTF. The CDR3 DNA reads TGTGCCAGTAGCCCAGGGACAGGGGAGTTCATACGCACCTTC.

The genes are TRBV6-5 and TRBJ1-1, with 9 bases aligning to TRBD1. This CDR3 is built from 14 residues. In germline, CDR1 is MNHEY, CDR2 SVGAGI. J lost 9 bases, V lost 2 bases, and 7 bases had no gene match. The CDR3 bases are TGTGCCAGCAGTTACCCCTCCGGGACAGGGAAAGCTTTCTTT. This gives the protein CASSYPSGTGKAFF.

This chain links TRBV5-1 with TRBJ2-5; D gene unclear. This CDR3 region has 12 residues. Germline V gene sequence: CDR1 SGHRS, CDR2 YFSETQ. V shed 1 base and J shed 5 bases, with 6 bases lying between them. The CDR3 nucleotides are TGCGCCAGCAGCTTGCGGTGGGAGACCCAGTACTTC. As protein: CASSLRWETQYF. Drawing the rest from reference TRBV5-1 and TRBJ2-5, the complete variable domain is KAGVTQTPRYLIKTRGQQVTLSCSPISGHRSVSWYQQTPGQGLQFLFEYFSETQRNKGNFPGRFSGRQFSNSRSEMNVSTLELGDSALYLCASSLRWETQYFGPGTRLLVL.

The V gene is TRBV4-1, the J gene TRBJ2-3, with D maybe TRBD2 (6 bases). CDR1 is MGHRA, CDR2 YSYEKL, per germline. Deletions cut 3 bases from V and 1 base from J, with 17 bases between. The CDR3 is made up of 17 amino acids. CDR3 DNA sequence: TGCGCCAGCAGCCAGACCCATAGCGGATTTCGCACAGATACGCAGTATTTT. Translated, it gives CASSQTHSGFRTDTQYF.

This clone occurred once. The chain couples TRBV29-1 to TRBJ1-1; tentatively, D is TRBD1 (6 bases). Germline-derived CDR1 and CDR2 are SQVTM and ANQGSEA. The CDR3 has 15 residues. V was trimmed by 3 bases and J by 4 bases, leaving 18 bases between them. CDR3 DNA sequence: TGCAGCGTTGATAGGGGATCAGGGGTCCGCACTGAAGCTTTCTTT. Residues: CSVDRGSGVRTEAFF.

The chain combines TRBV27 with TRBJ2-7; D perhaps matches TRBD2 (6 bases). The CDR3 consists of 14 residues. V was cut by 6 bases and J by 2 bases, with 14 bases left in between. Germline V gene lookup returns CDR1 MNHEY and CDR2 SMNVEV (reference sequence). The CDR3 is CASRWLASTYEQYF. The CDR3 DNA sequence: TGTGCCAGCAGGTGGCTAGCGAGCACCTACGAGCAGTACTTC.

This chain joins TRBV7-3 and TRBJ1-2; 8 bases are shared with TRBD1. The CDR3 spans 15 residues. V trimming: 0 bases; J trimming: 4 bases; junction bases outside the gene matches: 4. Germline loops: CDR1 SGHTA, CDR2 FQGTGA. The CDR3 reads CASSLTGQAPYGYTF. CDR3 in DNA: TGTGCCAGCAGCTTAACGGGACAGGCCCCCTATGGCTACACCTTC. The full variable domain, its missing parts supplied by reference TRBV7-3 and TRBJ1-2, is GAGVSQTPSNKVTEKGKYVELRCDPISGHTALYWYRQSLGQGPEFLIYFQGTGAADDSGLPNDRFFAVRPEGSVSTLKIQRTERGDSAVYLCASSLTGQAPYGYTFGSGTRLTVV.

The chain is built from TRBV7-9 and TRBJ2-3, with D unresolved. The CDR3 runs 14 residues. Per the germline V gene, CDR1 is SEHNR and CDR2 is FQNEAQ (reference sequence). The V and J ends lost 5 bases and 2 bases respectively, with 11 bases between them. The CDR3 DNA reads TGTGCCAGCAGCGCACAAGGAGTCACAGATACGCAGTATTTT. It specifies CASSAQGVTDTQYF.

The chain is built from TRBV4-2 and TRBJ2-1; D gene uncertain. Germline V lookup: CDR1 LGHNA, CDR2 YNFKEQ. V was shortened by 1 base and J by 7 bases, with 5 bases between the two germline ends. This CDR3 contains 12 residues. The CDR3 region is CASSQGRNEQFF. The CDR3 nucleotides read TGTGCCAGCAGCCAAGGGCGGAATGAGCAGTTCTTC.

The rearrangement uses TRBV18 and TRBJ2-4; D might be TRBD2 (5 bases). Trimming cost V 2 bases and J 3 bases, with 20 bases left between them. The CDR3 is 18 residues long. Germline V CDR1 and CDR2: KGHSH, LQKENI. This chain's CDR3 is CASSPSRLGALSKNIQYF. CDR3 sequence (DNA): TGTGCCAGCTCACCATCCCGACTGGGAGCACTAAGCAAAAACATTCAGTACTTC.